One and the same sample provided the 25 T cell receptor beta chains below, sequenced in a study of blood T cell repertoires in COVID-19. Generated by immunoSEQ multiplex PCR, the TCRdb table keeps only in-frame clones and is missing some. The sample holds roughly 66,000 clones; approximately 90% are singletons and the top ten take 6% to 9.5%. Sequencing was performed on peripheral blood. These TCRs come from a human donor in a cohort sampled during active COVID-19.

The chain couples TRBV19 to TRBJ1-2; D remains ambiguous. The V gene lost 6 bases and the J gene lost 4 bases, with 15 bases spanning the gap. The CDR3 length is 14 residues. CDR1 and CDR2 (germline): LNHDA, SQIVND (reference sequence). The CDR3 here is CASRPDSLAYGYTF. CDR3 nucleotide sequence: TGTGCCAGTAGGCCGGACTCGCTCGCCTATGGCTACACCTTC.

The V gene is TRBV27, the J gene TRBJ1-1; D gene uncertain. Deletions cut 5 bases from V and 4 bases from J, with 5 bases between. Germline CDR1 is MNHEY and CDR2 is SMNVEV (reference sequence). CDR3 length: 11 amino acids. The CDR3 nucleotides are TGTGCCAGCAGTCGCGGCACTGAAGCTTTCTTT. Translating it yields CASSRGTEAFF.

The rearrangement links TRBV5-1 to TRBJ2-3, with 8 positions matching TRBD2. The J segment lost 2 bases and the V segment lost 4 bases, leaving 9 bases of the junction unmatched. The CDR3 consists of 16 residues. CDR1 is SGHRS, CDR2 YFSETQ, per germline. The CDR3 DNA reads TGCGCCAGCAGCCCGGGGGGGGGCAGCCTCACAGATACGCAGTATTTT. Its protein product is CASSPGGGSLTDTQYF. Looking up the rest from reference TRBV5-1 and TRBJ2-3 gives the full variable domain: KAGVTQTPRYLIKTRGQQVTLSCSPISGHRSVSWYQQTPGQGLQFLFEYFSETQRNKGNFPGRFSGRQFSNSRSEMNVSTLELGDSALYLCASSPGGGSLTDTQYFGPGTRLTVL.

The chain is built from TRBV3-1 (or the pseudogene TRBV3-2) and TRBJ2-3; TRBD2 matches 14 bases. Losses at the gene ends were 3 bases for V and 11 bases for J; bases not matched to a gene: 7. Germline CDR1 reads LGHDT; CDR2 reads YNNKEL (reference sequence). The CDR3 has 15 residues. The DNA for the CDR3 is TGTGCCAGCAGCCAGGGACTAGCGGGGGTTTTTAGGCAGTATTTT. Amino acid sequence: CASSQGLAGVFRQYF.

The chain recombines TRBV7-2 with TRBJ1-1; the match to TRBD1 covers 8 bases. CDR3 length: 14 residues. Germline CDR1 SGHTA, CDR2 FQGNSA. The J segment lost 11 bases and the V segment lost 3 bases, leaving 11 bases of the junction unmatched. CDR3 nucleotide sequence: TGTGCCAGCAGCTTGACCGGACAGGGCTTGGATGCTTTCTTT. Amino acids: CASSLTGQGLDAFF.

The gene calls are TRBV5-1 and TRBJ2-1; D remains unclear. Germline CDR1 reads SGHRS; CDR2 reads YFSETQ. Trimming took off 5 bases at V and 7 bases at J, with 7 bases between the two ends. CDR3 length: 11 amino acids. The CDR3 protein is CASRISNEQFF. DNA for the CDR3: TGCGCCAGCAGAATTAGTAATGAGCAGTTCTTC.

This sequence joins TRBV7-2 and TRBJ2-5; possibly TRBD2 for D (5 bases). The V gene's germline CDR1 is SGHTA and CDR2 FQGNSA. The CDR3 runs to 13 residues. V was clipped by 3 bases and J by 5 bases, with 10 bases between them. The CDR3 coding sequence is TGTGCCAGCAGCTTCAATGGCGGGGAGACCCAGTACTTC. Amino acid sequence: CASSFNGGETQYF.

The V and J genes are TRBV6-6 and TRBJ1-4, with TRBD1 matching 10 bases. The CDR3 loop spans 14 amino acids. With 5 bases clipped from V and 7 bases from J, the junction kept 4 bases outside the gene matches. Germline CDR1 MNHNY, CDR2 SVGAGI (reference sequence). The CDR3 nucleotides read TGTGCCAGCAGTGCTGGGACAGGGGTTGAAAAACTGTTTTTT. Translated: CASSAGTGVEKLFF.

This sequence joins TRBV28 and TRBJ2-5; D unclear. CDR1 is MDHEN and CDR2 is SYDVKM in the germline V gene. This CDR3 is built from 11 residues. Trimming shortened V by 3 bases and J by 4 bases, and 3 bases separated the two germline ends. The CDR3 nucleotides are TGTGCCAGCAGTTTCTTAGAGACCCAGTACTTC. It yields the protein CASSFLETQYF.

V and J are TRBV28 and TRBJ1-6; D may be TRBD1 (6 bases). Looked up from germline, CDR1 is MDHEN and CDR2 is SYDVKM. The CDR3 covers 15 residues. The germline V and J ends were trimmed by 6 bases and 6 bases, with 15 bases remaining between them. CDR3 protein: CASRTPQGRNSPLHF. CDR3 DNA: TGTGCCAGCAGGACACCTCAGGGGCGTAATTCACCCCTCCACTTT.

The chain combines TRBV15 with TRBJ2-1, with D perhaps matching TRBD2 (6 bases). Per the germline V gene, CDR1 is LNHNV and CDR2 is YYDKDF (reference sequence). The V and J ends lost 0 bases and 6 bases respectively, with 18 bases between them. The CDR3 runs to 17 residues. CDR3 region: CATSRDVGLLATNEQFF. The CDR3 DNA is TGTGCCACCAGCAGAGATGTGGGACTCCTCGCGACCAATGAGCAGTTCTTC.

V usage is TRBV25-1 and J usage is TRBJ2-1; 12 nucleotides line up with TRBD2. CDR3 length: 15 amino acids. V lost 2 bases and J lost 8; bases outside the gene matches: 4. Germline assignment: CDR1 MGHDK and CDR2 SYGVNS. The CDR3 sequence is CASSELAGGPDEQFF. In DNA form, the CDR3 reads TGTGCCAGCAGTGAACTAGCGGGGGGGCCCGATGAGCAGTTCTTC.

The V call is TRBV4-3, the J call TRBJ2-3, with 10 nucleotides matching TRBD2. With 5 bases clipped from V and 1 base from J, the junction kept 3 bases outside the gene matches. Germline V gene lookup returns CDR1 LGHNA and CDR2 YSLEER. This CDR3 region has 15 residues. In DNA, the CDR3 is TGCGCCAGCAGCAAAGGGACTAGCGGCACAGATACGCAGTATTTT. It specifies CASSKGTSGTDTQYF.

The chain is built from TRBV5-4 and TRBJ2-2; perhaps TRBD2 as D (7 bases). The germline V and J ends were trimmed by 2 bases and 1 base, with 12 bases remaining between them. The length of the CDR3 is 16 residues. Germline loops: CDR1 SGHNT, CDR2 YYREEE (reference sequence). The chain's CDR3 is CASSFWRGLNTGELFF. The CDR3 DNA sequence: TGTGCCAGCAGCTTCTGGCGGGGGCTGAACACCGGGGAGCTGTTTTTT.

V is TRBV7-8 and J is TRBJ1-5, with 8 bases identical to TRBD1. Germline CDR1 SGHVS, CDR2 FQNEAQ. V dropped 5 bases and J dropped 2; count of bases not matched to a gene: 5. The length of the CDR3 is 15 residues. CDR3 DNA sequence: TGTGCCAGCAGCCCGGGACAGGTACGCAATCAGCCCCAGCATTTT. Encoded protein: CASSPGQVRNQPQHF. Supplemented by reference TRBV7-8 and TRBJ1-5, the full variable domain reads GAGVSQSPRYKVAKRGQDVALRCDPISGHVSLFWYQQALGQGPEFLTYFQNEAQLDKSGLPSDRFFAERPEGSVSTLKIQRTQQEDSAVYLCASSPGQVRNQPQHFGDGTRLSIL.

The chain couples TRBV9 to TRBJ2-5, with TRBD2 as a possible D gene (7 bases). This CDR3 contains 15 residues. V was shortened by 0 bases and J by 5 bases, with 14 bases between the two germline ends. The germline V gene encodes CDR1 SGDLS and CDR2 YYNGEE. CDR3 amino acids: CASSVDGGGRETQYF. CDR3 coding DNA: TGTGCCAGCAGCGTAGATGGGGGGGGCAGGGAGACCCAGTACTTC.

This clone was seen only once. The chain joins TRBV19 to TRBJ2-3; maybe TRBD1 (5 bases). The germline V gene has CDR1 LNHDA and CDR2 SQIVND (reference sequence). The V and J ends lost 4 bases and 0 bases respectively, with 17 bases between them. The CDR3 runs to 17 residues. CDR3 DNA sequence: TGTGCCAGTAGTAGGGGCAGGACACCAGAAAGCACAGATACGCAGTATTTT. Translation gives CASSRGRTPESTDTQYF.

This clone was seen once. The V gene is TRBV19, the J gene TRBJ2-7, with D maybe TRBD1 (7 bases). Germline V CDR1 and CDR2: LNHDA, SQIVND (reference sequence). V gave up 6 bases and J gave up 1 base, with 19 bases separating them. This CDR3 has 16 amino acids. The CDR3 sequence: CASRPGGGEPSYEQYF. CDR3 nucleotide sequence: TGTGCCAGTAGACCAGGGGGAGGCGAACCTTCCTACGAGCAGTACTTC.

V is TRBV7-9 and J is TRBJ2-6, with D perhaps matching TRBD1 (5 bases). In germline, CDR1 is SEHNR, CDR2 FQNEAQ (reference sequence). This CDR3 spans 14 amino acids. V lost 3 bases, J lost 3 bases, and 6 bases lay in between. The CDR3 bases are TGTGCCAGCAGCTTTGACAGTGGGGCCAACGTCCTGACTTTC. Translated: CASSFDSGANVLTF. The variable domain in full, with the rest retrieved from reference TRBV7-9 and TRBJ2-6, is DTGVSQNPRHKITKRGQNVTFRCDPISEHNRLYWYRQTLGQGPEFLTYFQNEAQLEKSRLLSDRFSAERPKGSFSTLEIQRTEQGDSAMYLCASSFDSGANVLTFGAGSRLTVL.

The J gene is TRBJ1-6, the V gene TRBV7-9; D perhaps matches TRBD1 (6 bases). Germline CDR1 is SEHNR and CDR2 is FQNEAQ (reference sequence). V dropped 11 bases and J dropped 14 bases, with 16 bases sitting between them. CDR3 length equals 11 residues. Here the CDR3 DNA reads TGTGCCCTAGACAGGTTGGAAACCCTCCACTTT. Translation: CALDRLETLHF.

This CDR3 is CASNPEGGANTGELFF. The DNA for the CDR3 is TGTGCCAGCAACCCCGAAGGCGGCGCGAACACCGGGGAGCTGTTTTTT. This chain joins TRBV7-2 and TRBJ2-2; D is unresolved. Trimming took 7 bases from V and 0 from J, leaving 15 bases between them. The CDR3 totals 16 residues. Germline loops: CDR1 SGHTA, CDR2 FQGNSA.

The chain carries TRBV5-8 and TRBJ2-5; 12 nucleotides agree with TRBD2. This CDR3 has 18 residues. V lost 1 base, J lost 4 bases, and 11 bases stayed unmatched. The V gene's germline CDR1 is SGHTS and CDR2 YDEGEE. The CDR3 nucleotides are TGTGCCAGCAGCTTGTATCGTACTAGCGGGGGGTTTTCAGAGACCCAGTACTTC. Protein: CASSLYRTSGGFSETQYF.

The chain employs TRBV4-2 and TRBJ2-2; D may be TRBD2 (6 bases). Trimming cost V 0 bases and J 0 bases, with 11 bases left between them. This CDR3 is 17 amino acids long. Germline assignment: CDR1 LGHNA and CDR2 YNFKEQ. The CDR3 DNA is TGTGCCAGCAGCCAAGAGGTTCGGGAGTCGAACACCGGGGAGCTGTTTTTT. The encoded protein is CASSQEVRESNTGELFF.

The chain carries TRBV11-2 and TRBJ2-1, with 9 bases matching TRBD2. V was pared by 1 base and J by 4 bases, with 8 bases of the junction left unmatched. Per germline, CDR1 SGHAT and CDR2 FQNNGV. The CDR3 runs to 17 residues. CDR3 amino acids: CASSLAVAGELYNEQFF. CDR3 DNA sequence: TGTGCCAGCAGCTTAGCTGTAGCGGGGGAGCTATACAATGAGCAGTTCTTC.

CDR3 amino acids: CASTKLEEGYGYTF. The DNA of the CDR3 is TGTGCCAGTACCAAATTGGAGGAGGGTTATGGCTACACCTTC. The chain recombines TRBV19 with TRBJ1-2; unclear D gene. In germline, CDR1 is LNHDA, CDR2 SQIVND (reference sequence). The V and J ends lost 7 bases and 5 bases respectively, with 17 bases between them. The CDR3 runs 14 residues.